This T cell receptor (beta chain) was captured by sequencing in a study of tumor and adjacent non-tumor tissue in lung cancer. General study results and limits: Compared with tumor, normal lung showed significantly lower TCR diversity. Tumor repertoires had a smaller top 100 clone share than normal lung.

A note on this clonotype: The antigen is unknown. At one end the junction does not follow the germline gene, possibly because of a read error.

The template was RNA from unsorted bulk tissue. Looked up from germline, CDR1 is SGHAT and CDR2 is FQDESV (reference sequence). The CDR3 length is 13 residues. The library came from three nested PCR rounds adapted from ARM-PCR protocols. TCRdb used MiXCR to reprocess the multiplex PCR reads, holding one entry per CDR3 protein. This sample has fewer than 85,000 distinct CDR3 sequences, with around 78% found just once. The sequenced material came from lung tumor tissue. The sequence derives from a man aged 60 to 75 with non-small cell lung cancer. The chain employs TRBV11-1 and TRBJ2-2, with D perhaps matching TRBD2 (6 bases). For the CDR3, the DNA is TGTGCCAGCAGCTATACTAGTGGCACCGGGAGCTGTTTT. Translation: CASSYTSGTGSCF.